This T cell receptor (beta chain) was profiled in a study of shared clonotypes between healthy human individuals. Naive CD8 populations comprised CD45RO-negative cells positively selected for CCR7, excluding terminally differentiated effector memory CD45RA+ cells. Assay used: immunoSEQ multiplex PCR; TCRdb lists only in-frame clones, some missing. Of roughly 2,000,000 clones listed, approximately 94% were seen once; the top ten hold 0.95% to 1.5%. CDR1 and CDR2 (germline): MNHEY, SMNVEV (reference sequence). CDR3 length equals 14 residues. V was clipped by 2 bases and J by 3 bases, with 10 bases between them.

The chain uses TRBV27 and TRBJ1-2; D remains unclear. Sequencing was done on a sample of naive CD8+ T cells sorted from blood. The receptor comes from a man aged 18 to 29 in good health. The CDR3 nucleotides are TGTGCCAGCAGTTTAAGCATGATCGACTATGGCTACACCTTC. Amino acids: CASSLSMIDYGYTF.